What follows describes a single TCR beta chain. The antigen is unknown. 60 Vbeta and 13 Jbeta primers were used in PCR. The protocol was immunoSEQ multiplex PCR, while the TCRdb copy is restricted to in-frame clones and leaves out a portion. The sample lists 110,000 to 150,000 clones, around 78% seen once, with approximately 2.5% in the top ten. There are 19 residues in the CDR3. The ends lost 1 base at V and 2 bases at J; junction bases unmatched: 10. CDR1 and CDR2 from the germline V gene are GTSNPN and SVGIG (reference sequence). The entry originates in a study of cytomegalovirus exposure and HLA in healthy donors. General study results and limits: For most TCR sequences rarity was the rule, although some public TCRs occurred in many donors.

This sequence joins TRBV30 and TRBJ2-3; 15 bases agree with TRBD2. Sequences were obtained from PBMCs. The source is a young woman in good health and CMV-seropositive. CDR3 sequence: CAWSGSGTSGGRLTDTQYF. In nucleotides, the CDR3 is TGTGCCTGGAGTGGGTCCGGGACTAGCGGGGGGCGACTCACAGATACGCAGTATTTT.